These T cell receptor beta chains were read from a single sample in a study of blood T cell repertoires in COVID-19. The repertoire was sequenced with immunoSEQ multiplex PCR; TCRdb's copy has only in-frame clones and lacks some. The table includes 300,000 to 450,000 clones, 87% detected once. The sample comprised PBMCs or T cells enriched from blood (not recorded which). The receptors originated from a man aged 25 to 40 who had recovered from COVID-19. The CDR3 runs from the conserved cysteine through the conserved F or W. Each record gives: clone size, D gene, J gene, CDR3 length, V gene, CDR3 protein, CDR3 DNA. D genes are given only for firm matches. Part of the rows lack a size; the others show once, few, many or a class for expanded clones.

clone size: .; D gene: .; J gene: TRBJ1-5; CDR3 length: 16; V gene: TRBV12-5; CDR3 protein: CASGPGPRTENQPQHF; CDR3 DNA: TGTGCTAGTGGCCCCGGACCCCGGACAGAAAATCAGCCCCAGCATTTT
clone size: .; D gene: TRBD2; J gene: TRBJ2-7; CDR3 length: 15; V gene: TRBV13; CDR3 protein: CASSLIRRAGYEQYF; CDR3 DNA: TGTGCCAGCAGCTTAATCAGGCGAGCGGGGTACGAGCAGTACTTC
clone size: .; D gene: TRBD1; J gene: TRBJ2-1; CDR3 length: 15; V gene: TRBV2; CDR3 protein: CASSLRQGAYNEQFF; CDR3 DNA: TGTGCCAGCAGCCTCCGGCAGGGGGCCTACAATGAGCAGTTCTTC
clone size: .; D gene: .; J gene: TRBJ1-5; CDR3 length: 11; V gene: TRBV20-1; CDR3 protein: CSATSGGPQHF; CDR3 DNA: TGCAGTGCTACCTCCGGAGGACCCCAGCATTTT
clone size: .; D gene: TRBD1; J gene: TRBJ1-2; CDR3 length: 15; V gene: TRBV24-1; CDR3 protein: CATQGKGAFNYGYTF; CDR3 DNA: TGTGCCACCCAAGGAAAGGGGGCGTTCAACTATGGCTACACCTTC
clone size: .; D gene: TRBD2; J gene: TRBJ2-3; CDR3 length: 14; V gene: TRBV14; CDR3 protein: CASSPGLVGGTQYF; CDR3 DNA: TGTGCCAGCAGCCCGGGACTAGTGGGGGGTACGCAGTATTTT
clone size: once; D gene: .; J gene: TRBJ1-1; CDR3 length: 16; V gene: TRBV5-4; CDR3 protein: CASSFYSGGMNTEAFF; CDR3 DNA: TGTGCCAGCAGCTTTTATTCCGGGGGGATGAACACTGAAGCTTTCTTT
clone size: .; D gene: .; J gene: TRBJ2-7; CDR3 length: 11; V gene: TRBV2; CDR3 protein: CARGVPYEQYF; CDR3 DNA: TGTGCCAGAGGGGTCCCTTACGAGCAGTACTTC
clone size: few; D gene: .; J gene: TRBJ1-1; CDR3 length: 17; V gene: TRBV5-1; CDR3 protein: CASQQASDPRANTEAFF; CDR3 DNA: TGCGCCAGCCAACAGGCCTCGGACCCCCGCGCGAACACTGAAGCTTTCTTT
clone size: .; D gene: .; J gene: TRBJ1-3; CDR3 length: 17; V gene: TRBV5-1; CDR3 protein: CASSLVPGPLSGNTIYF; CDR3 DNA: TGCGCCAGCAGCTTGGTTCCGGGTCCCCTCTCTGGAAACACCATATATTTT
clone size: .; D gene: TRBD1; J gene: TRBJ1-2; CDR3 length: 17; V gene: TRBV19; CDR3 protein: CASSITGTGPSNYGYTF; CDR3 DNA: TGTGCCAGTAGTATAACCGGGACAGGGCCTTCTAACTATGGCTACACCTTC
clone size: .; D gene: TRBD2; J gene: TRBJ2-3; CDR3 length: 16; V gene: TRBV27; CDR3 protein: CASSTLAGGLTDTQYF; CDR3 DNA: TGTGCCAGCAGCACACTAGCGGGGGGACTCACAGATACGCAGTATTTT
clone size: .; D gene: TRBD1; J gene: TRBJ1-3; CDR3 length: 18; V gene: TRBV9; CDR3 protein: CASSVRDRGLLLGNTIYF; CDR3 DNA: TGTGCCAGCAGCGTCCGGGACAGGGGGCTCCTCCTTGGAAACACCATATATTTT
clone size: few; D gene: TRBD1; J gene: TRBJ2-7; CDR3 length: 15; V gene: TRBV5-6; CDR3 protein: CASSLYGTESYEQYF; CDR3 DNA: TGTGCCAGCAGCCTATACGGGACAGAATCCTACGAGCAGTACTTC
clone size: .; D gene: TRBD2; J gene: TRBJ2-2; CDR3 length: 18; V gene: TRBV19; CDR3 protein: CASSIEGTSGLWAGELFF; CDR3 DNA: TGTGCCAGTAGTATAGAAGGGACTAGCGGCCTCTGGGCCGGGGAGCTGTTTTTT
clone size: .; D gene: .; J gene: TRBJ1-1; CDR3 length: 14; V gene: TRBV9; CDR3 protein: CASSPAGMNTEAFF; CDR3 DNA: TGTGCCAGCAGCCCTGCCGGTATGAACACTGAAGCTTTCTTT
clone size: .; D gene: .; J gene: TRBJ2-2; CDR3 length: 13; V gene: TRBV2; CDR3 protein: CASRQGDTGELFF; CDR3 DNA: TGTGCCAGCAGGCAGGGTGACACCGGGGAGCTGTTTTTT
clone size: .; D gene: TRBD1; J gene: TRBJ1-6; CDR3 length: 17; V gene: TRBV4-3; CDR3 protein: CASSPGTGSSYNSPLHF; CDR3 DNA: TGCGCCAGCAGCCCCGGGACAGGGAGCTCCTATAATTCACCCCTCCACTTT
clone size: .; D gene: .; J gene: TRBJ1-2; CDR3 length: 11; V gene: TRBV6-2/TRBV6-3; CDR3 protein: CASSYSPHLFF; CDR3 DNA: TGTGCCAGCAGTTACTCTCCACACCTCTTCTTC
clone size: .; D gene: .; J gene: TRBJ1-1; CDR3 length: 15; V gene: TRBV18; CDR3 protein: CASSPIQQLNTEAFF; CDR3 DNA: TGTGCCAGCTCACCAATACAGCAACTGAACACTGAAGCTTTCTTT
clone size: once; D gene: .; J gene: TRBJ1-4; CDR3 length: 16; V gene: TRBV9; CDR3 protein: CASSDENDVGSKKLFF; CDR3 DNA: TGTGCCAGCTCCGACGAAAATGATGTAGGGAGTAAAAAACTGTTTTTT
clone size: .; D gene: TRBD1; J gene: TRBJ2-1; CDR3 length: 14; V gene: TRBV29-1; CDR3 protein: CSALGGQGLDEQFF; CDR3 DNA: TGCAGCGCCTTAGGGGGACAGGGCCTCGATGAGCAGTTCTTC
clone size: .; D gene: .; J gene: TRBJ2-1; CDR3 length: 12; V gene: TRBV7-9; CDR3 protein: CASRTLNNEQFF; CDR3 DNA: TGTGCCAGTCGGACTCTAAACAATGAGCAGTTCTTC
clone size: .; D gene: .; J gene: TRBJ1-1; CDR3 length: 12; V gene: TRBV27; CDR3 protein: CASSLRQGEAFF; CDR3 DNA: TGTGCCAGCAGTTTGAGGCAGGGGGAAGCTTTCTTT
clone size: .; D gene: .; J gene: TRBJ2-3; CDR3 length: 12; V gene: TRBV12-5; CDR3 protein: CASGSPVDTQYF; CDR3 DNA: TGTGCTAGTGGTTCCCCGGTTGATACGCAGTATTTT
clone size: .; D gene: TRBD1; J gene: TRBJ1-4; CDR3 length: 15; V gene: TRBV4-2; CDR3 protein: CASSQSGQRDEKLFF; CDR3 DNA: TGTGCCAGCAGCCAGTCGGGACAGAGGGATGAAAAACTGTTTTTT
clone size: .; D gene: .; J gene: TRBJ2-3; CDR3 length: 12; V gene: TRBV30; CDR3 protein: CAWSVLGDTQYF; CDR3 DNA: TGTGCCTGGAGTGTACTTGGTGATACGCAGTATTTT
clone size: .; D gene: .; J gene: TRBJ1-4; CDR3 length: 14; V gene: TRBV9; CDR3 protein: CASSVTGRDEKLFF; CDR3 DNA: TGTGCCAGCAGCGTTACAGGGAGGGATGAAAAACTGTTTTTT
clone size: .; D gene: .; J gene: TRBJ1-3; CDR3 length: 17; V gene: TRBV7-2; CDR3 protein: CASSFDSTALSGNTIYF; CDR3 DNA: TGTGCCAGCAGCTTTGATAGTACAGCCCTCTCTGGAAACACCATATATTTT
clone size: once; D gene: .; J gene: TRBJ1-1; CDR3 length: 13; V gene: TRBV2; CDR3 protein: CASSAAPGTEAFF; CDR3 DNA: TGTGCCAGCAGCGCCGCGCCGGGCACTGAAGCTTTCTTT
clone size: .; D gene: .; J gene: TRBJ1-5; CDR3 length: 13; V gene: TRBV7-9; CDR3 protein: CASSLTGNQPQHF; CDR3 DNA: TGTGCCAGCAGCTTAACGGGGAATCAGCCCCAGCATTTT
clone size: .; D gene: .; J gene: TRBJ1-3; CDR3 length: 16; V gene: TRBV19; CDR3 protein: CATINPAGSSGNTIYF; CDR3 DNA: TGTGCCACCATAAACCCCGCCGGGAGCTCTGGAAACACCATATATTTT
clone size: .; D gene: .; J gene: TRBJ1-1; CDR3 length: 15; V gene: TRBV4-1; CDR3 protein: CASSQTTVLDTEAFF; CDR3 DNA: TGCGCCAGCAGCCAGACGACAGTGCTTGACACTGAAGCTTTCTTT
clone size: .; D gene: TRBD1; J gene: TRBJ1-5; CDR3 length: 15; V gene: TRBV27; CDR3 protein: CASRGTGGWSQPQHF; CDR3 DNA: TGTGCCAGCAGGGGTACAGGGGGATGGAGTCAGCCCCAGCATTTT
clone size: .; D gene: TRBD2; J gene: TRBJ2-2; CDR3 length: 18; V gene: TRBV5-4; CDR3 protein: CASSSKSSGGASSRELFF; CDR3 DNA: TGTGCCAGCAGCTCGAAGAGTAGCGGGGGGGCAAGTAGCCGGGAGCTGTTTTTT
clone size: once; D gene: .; J gene: TRBJ1-2; CDR3 length: 16; V gene: TRBV4-2; CDR3 protein: CASSQEGNQVTYGYTF; CDR3 DNA: TGTGCCAGCAGCCAAGAAGGTAATCAGGTGACCTATGGCTACACCTTC
clone size: .; D gene: TRBD1; J gene: TRBJ2-1; CDR3 length: 14; V gene: TRBV29-1; CDR3 protein: CSGGGTGTSNEQFF; CDR3 DNA: TGCAGCGGGGGCGGGACAGGGACATCCAATGAGCAGTTCTTC
clone size: .; D gene: TRBD2; J gene: TRBJ2-2; CDR3 length: 16; V gene: TRBV7-2; CDR3 protein: CASSLVAGGPAGELFF; CDR3 DNA: TGTGCCAGCAGCTTAGTAGCGGGGGGGCCAGCCGGGGAGCTGTTTTTT
clone size: .; D gene: .; J gene: TRBJ1-5; CDR3 length: 14; V gene: TRBV27; CDR3 protein: CASSLEGSNQPQHF; CDR3 DNA: TGTGCCAGCAGTTTAGAGGGTAGCAATCAGCCCCAGCATTTT
clone size: .; D gene: TRBD2; J gene: TRBJ2-7; CDR3 length: 14; V gene: TRBV3-1/TRBV3-2; CDR3 protein: CASSPGLAQGEQYF; CDR3 DNA: TGTGCCAGCAGCCCAGGACTAGCCCAAGGCGAGCAGTACTTC